A single sample is the source of the 25 T cell receptor beta chains below, sequenced in a study of blood T cell repertoires in COVID-19. Produced via immunoSEQ multiplex PCR; TCRdb's table is partial and in-frame only. The sample has 130,000 to 150,000 clones; 80% to 90% are singletons. The sequencing input was peripheral blood. The receptors stem from a woman aged 55-69 years with COVID-19, enrolled during active disease.

The chain uses TRBV14 and TRBJ2-2; D is unclear. The germline V gene has CDR1 SGHDN and CDR2 FVKESK. The CDR3 loop spans 15 amino acids. V dropped 1 base and J dropped 5 bases, with 11 bases sitting between them. The CDR3 DNA reads as TGTGCCAGCAGCCAAGTTTTTGGGCGTACCGGGGAGCTGTTTTTT. Translating gives CASSQVFGRTGELFF.

The V call is TRBV6-5, the J call TRBJ2-3; D gene uncertain. The germline CDR1 and CDR2 sequences are MNHEY and SVGAGI. CDR3 length: 13 residues. The V end was cut by 6 bases, the J end by 5 bases, with 12 bases between. The CDR3 nucleotides are TGTGCCAGCAGGCGAGGCCATGGAGATACGCAGTATTTT. Its translation: CASRRGHGDTQYF.

The rearrangement links TRBV6-5 to TRBJ1-3; the match to TRBD1 covers 9 bases. There are 14 residues in the CDR3. Germline V CDR1 and CDR2: MNHEY, SVGAGI. The V gene end was trimmed by 6 bases and the J gene end by 0 bases; junction bases not matched to a gene: 0. CDR3 protein: CASRTGGSGNTIYF. CDR3 nucleotides: TGTGCCAGCAGGACAGGGGGCTCTGGAAACACCATATATTTT.

The chain employs TRBV5-6 and TRBJ2-7; 7 positions agree with TRBD1. Germline V gives CDR1 SGHDT, CDR2 YYEEEE. The CDR3 length is 15 residues. With 2 bases clipped from V and 3 bases from J, the junction kept 8 bases outside the gene matches. Here the CDR3 DNA reads TGTGCCAGCAGCTTTGTATTCCGGGACAGCTACGAGCAGTACTTC. As protein: CASSFVFRDSYEQYF.

The chain employs TRBV10-1 and TRBJ2-1, with a weak D call TRBD2 (6 bases). The CDR3 is 16 residues long. V was trimmed by 4 bases and J by 9 bases, leaving 22 bases between them. From germline, CDR1 is WNHNN and CDR2 SYGVQD (reference sequence). CDR3: CASSGAGTGGSGEQFF. DNA for the CDR3: TGCGCCAGCAGTGGGGCCGGGACCGGGGGATCGGGTGAGCAGTTCTTC.

The chain uses TRBV9 and TRBJ2-1, with unresolved D. The CDR3 runs to 13 residues. With 0 bases removed from V and 3 bases from J, the gap between germline ends came to 4 bases. Germline V lookup: CDR1 SGDLS, CDR2 YYNGEE. CDR3 in amino acids: CASSVDNYNEQFF. Here the CDR3 DNA reads TGTGCCAGCAGCGTAGACAACTACAATGAGCAGTTCTTC.

This chain links TRBV4-2 with TRBJ1-3, with 8 bases lining up with TRBD1. Trimming removed 4 bases from V and 6 bases from J; junction bases left unmatched: 8. Germline CDR1 LGHNA, CDR2 YNFKEQ. The CDR3 extends over 15 amino acids. CDR3: CASSPLTGDLNTIYF. CDR3 coding DNA: TGTGCCAGCAGCCCTCTGACAGGGGATCTAAACACCATATATTTT.

This clone has a single count. The V gene is TRBV7-3, the J gene TRBJ1-1; perhaps TRBD1 as D (6 bases). V was pared by 5 bases and J by 4 bases, with 17 bases between. Germline CDR1 reads SGHTA; CDR2 reads FQGTGA. The CDR3 length is 15 residues. Here the CDR3 reads CASSMGGGEGTEAFF. For the CDR3, the DNA is TGTGCCAGCAGCATGGGCGGGGGCGAGGGCACTGAAGCTTTCTTT.

The rearrangement uses TRBV19 and TRBJ1-6; D gene ambiguous. This CDR3 is built from 16 residues. V was clipped by 7 bases and J by 2 bases, with 15 bases between them. Germline CDR1 is LNHDA and CDR2 is SQIVND (reference sequence). The CDR3: CASTSRERPYNSPLHF. In DNA, the CDR3 is TGTGCCAGTACCTCTCGGGAGAGACCCTATAATTCACCCCTCCACTTT. Looking up the rest from reference TRBV19 and TRBJ1-6 gives the full variable domain: DGGITQSPKYLFRKEGQNVTLSCEQNLNHDAMYWYRQDPGQGLRLIYYSQIVNDFQKGDIAEGYSVSREKKESFPLTVTSAQKNPTAFYLCASTSRERPYNSPLHFGNGTRLTVT.

V is TRBV5-1 and J is TRBJ2-5, with D perhaps matching TRBD1 (7 bases). Germline loops: CDR1 SGHRS, CDR2 YFSETQ. The CDR3 consists of 14 residues. The V gene lost 5 bases and the J gene lost 4 bases, with 15 bases spanning the gap. CDR3 protein: CASSRQGGRETQYF. The CDR3 coding sequence is TGCGCCAGCAGTCGACAGGGAGGACGAGAGACCCAGTACTTC. The entire variable domain, with the rest obtained from reference TRBV5-1 and TRBJ2-5, is as follows: KAGVTQTPRYLIKTRGQQVTLSCSPISGHRSVSWYQQTPGQGLQFLFEYFSETQRNKGNFPGRFSGRQFSNSRSEMNVSTLELGDSALYLCASSRQGGRETQYFGPGTRLLVL.

This chain connects TRBV6-6 to TRBJ1-2, with 12 nucleotides matching TRBD1. Trimming took 7 bases from V and 2 from J; bases not matched to a gene: 5. Per germline, CDR1 MNHNY and CDR2 SVGAGI (reference sequence). The CDR3 contains 15 residues. The DNA for the CDR3 is TGTGCCAGCACCAAGGGACAGGGGGCGAACTATGGCTACACCTTC. Translated, it gives CASTKGQGANYGYTF.

V is TRBV15 and J is TRBJ1-1; tentative D call: TRBD1 (5 bases). Germline V lookup: CDR1 LNHNV, CDR2 YYDKDF (reference sequence). Trimming removed 4 bases from V and 10 bases from J, with 19 bases in between. The CDR3 has 14 amino acids. CDR3 residues: CATSTSGVSGLAFF. CDR3 nucleotide sequence: TGTGCCACCAGCACTTCGGGGGTTTCGGGGCTAGCTTTCTTT.

In its sample, this clone was seen once. The chain uses TRBV3-1 (or the pseudogene TRBV3-2) and TRBJ2-1, with 9 positions matching TRBD2. After removal of 0 bases from V and 4 bases from J, the junction contained 4 bases not matched to a gene. CDR3 length: 16 residues. The germline V gene encodes CDR1 LGHDT and CDR2 YNNKEL (reference sequence). The CDR3 region has the DNA TGTGCCAGCAGCCAAGATCAACTAGCGGGTTACAATGAGCAGTTCTTC. It translates to CASSQDQLAGYNEQFF.

The chain joins TRBV18 to TRBJ1-1; 7 nucleotides align to TRBD1. The CDR3 covers 14 residues. Per germline, CDR1 KGHSH and CDR2 LQKENI. V lost 2 bases and J lost 6; bases outside the gene matches: 6. The CDR3: CASSPSGGSPEAFF. The CDR3 bases are TGTGCCAGCTCACCATCAGGGGGGAGCCCTGAAGCTTTCTTT.

The chain joins TRBV5-5 to TRBJ2-5; 11 bases match TRBD2. The CDR3 contains 16 residues. Germline V gene data show CDR1 as SGHKS and CDR2 as YYEKEE (reference sequence). J lost 4 bases, V lost 0 bases, and 5 bases had no gene match. CDR3 DNA sequence: TGTGCCAGCAGCTTGGGTACTAGCGGGGGTTTAGAGACCCAGTACTTC. Amino acid sequence: CASSLGTSGGLETQYF.

The chain combines TRBV6-1 with TRBJ1-1, with D possibly being TRBD1 (5 bases). Looked up from germline, CDR1 is MNHNS and CDR2 is SASEGT. V was clipped by 2 bases and J by 4 bases, with 14 bases between them. The length of the CDR3 is 15 residues. This chain's CDR3 is CASSELPGWSTEAFF. CDR3 nucleotides: TGTGCCAGCAGTGAACTCCCAGGGTGGAGCACTGAAGCTTTCTTT.

The rearrangement links TRBV5-1 to TRBJ2-7; a possible D gene is TRBD1 (5 bases). The ends were cut back, 7 bases at V and 3 bases at J, with 14 bases in the middle. CDR3 length: 13 residues. Germline assignment: CDR1 SGHRS and CDR2 YFSETQ. Here the CDR3 DNA reads TGCGCCAGCGCTCAGGACACTAACTACGAGCAGTACTTC. It translates to CASAQDTNYEQYF.

The J gene is TRBJ2-5, the V gene TRBV10-3, with a possible D match to TRBD2 (5 bases). The V end was cut by 10 bases, the J end by 0 bases, with 15 bases between. The CDR3 totals 14 residues. The V gene's germline CDR1 is ENHRY and CDR2 SYGVKD. The CDR3: CATTGPGDQETQYF. In DNA, the CDR3 is TGTGCCACCACGGGCCCCGGGGACCAAGAGACCCAGTACTTC.

V and J are TRBV7-6 and TRBJ1-1; TRBD1 might be the D (6 bases). Germline CDR1 reads SGHVS; CDR2 reads FNYEAQ. The CDR3 sequence is 15 residues long. Deletions cut 4 bases from V and 2 bases from J, with 14 bases between. CDR3 coding DNA: TGTGCCAGCAGCTCAACGACAGGAGGTAACACTGAAGCTTTCTTT. Its protein is CASSSTTGGNTEAFF.

In its sample, this clone was seen a few times. The rearrangement uses TRBV2 and TRBJ1-1; 7 bases agree with TRBD1. The CDR3 contains 14 residues. Germline values: CDR1 SNHLY, CDR2 FYNNEI. V was pared by 5 bases and J by 0 bases, with 3 bases of the junction left unmatched. The CDR3 nucleotides read TGTGCCAGCAGTTGGGGACAGCTGAACACTGAAGCTTTCTTT. Translating it yields CASSWGQLNTEAFF.

This chain uses TRBV3-1 (or the pseudogene TRBV3-2) with TRBJ2-7, with D hard to call. Germline V gene data show CDR1 as LGHDT and CDR2 as YNNKEL (reference sequence). V lost 2 bases, J lost 1 base, and 6 bases lay in between. The CDR3 has 13 residues. The CDR3 loop is CASSQLASYEQYF. CDR3 sequence (DNA): TGTGCCAGCAGCCAATTAGCATCCTACGAGCAGTACTTC.

This sequence joins TRBV9 and TRBJ2-5; TRBD1 aligns across 9 bases. This CDR3 has 15 amino acids. V lost 3 bases, J lost 6 bases, and 9 bases stayed unmatched. The germline V gene has CDR1 SGDLS and CDR2 YYNGEE. The CDR3 sequence is CASSANGQGKKTQYF. DNA of the CDR3: TGTGCCAGCAGCGCCAATGGACAGGGGAAGAAGACCCAGTACTTC.

V gene TRBV5-1 combines with J gene TRBJ2-6; 10 bases line up with TRBD2. CDR3 length: 19 amino acids. Trimming removed 1 base from V and 1 base from J; junction bases left unmatched: 8. Germline V gives CDR1 SGHRS, CDR2 YFSETQ. CDR3 sequence reads: CASSLTSGGAWSGANVLTF. In DNA, the CDR3 is TGCGCCAGCAGCTTGACGAGCGGGGGGGCCTGGTCTGGGGCCAACGTCCTGACTTTC.

The chain employs TRBV7-2 and TRBJ2-3; 12 bases are a match to TRBD2. Germline CDR1 and CDR2: SGHTA and FQGNSA. The V and J ends lost 0 bases and 1 base, in that order; junction bases with no gene match: 5. The CDR3 spans 18 residues. The CDR3 region has the DNA TGTGCCAGCAGCTTAGCTCTAGCGGGGGGGCCAGGCACAGATACGCAGTATTTT. As protein: CASSLALAGGPGTDTQYF.

J is TRBJ2-3 and V is TRBV19; TRBD2 matches at 10 bases. V dropped 5 bases and J dropped 5; count of bases not matched to a gene: 10. Germline CDR1 and CDR2: LNHDA and SQIVND (reference sequence). The CDR3 runs 16 residues. Here the CDR3 DNA reads TGTGCCAGTAGTGCGCCCAGCGGGGGGGTGGAAGATACGCAGTATTTT. This gives the protein CASSAPSGGVEDTQYF.